This T cell receptor (beta chain) was sequenced during a study of radiotherapy plus CTLA-4 blockade in lung cancer. Study-wide points: Once radiotherapy plus ipilimumab had been given, TCR clones derived from tumor expanded in blood.

Lung cancer patients with chemo-refractory metastatic non-small-cell disease were given focal radiation plus CTLA-4 blockade with ipilimumab. Only in-frame clones appear in the TCRdb table, and some are missing; sequencing was by immunoSEQ multiplex PCR. The sample shows about 120,000 clones, approximately 77% of them seen only once. CDR1 is SNHLY, CDR2 FYNNEI, per germline. The CDR3 is made up of 16 amino acids. Trimming removed 3 bases at V and 2 bases at J, with 15 bases between. This clone has only one observation. Its specificity is unknown. Sequences were derived from peripheral blood, sampled from a patient treated with radiotherapy plus ipilimumab. This chain joins TRBV2 and TRBJ2-3; maybe TRBD2 (6 bases). The TCR originated in a human donor with non-small cell lung cancer that progressed on radiotherapy plus ipilimumab. Some clones in this sample may be carry-over from other donors' samples. The CDR3 DNA follows: TGTGCCAGCAGTGAGGAAGGGACTGGTCTCACAGATACGCAGTATTTT. Encoded protein: CASSEEGTGLTDTQYF.